This is a list of T cell receptor beta chains from one sample in a study of naive and memory T cell subsets. TCRdb independently ran MiXCR on the UMI-ligation and nested PCR reads; one entry per CDR3 protein. The table shows 100,000 to 150,000 distinct CDR3 sequences, with roughly 36% occurring only once. Sequenced material: central memory CD4+ T cells from blood. Receptor source: a human donor in good health. CDR3s include the opening cysteine and the closing phenylalanine or tryptophan. The D gene is left open where the match is weak. Not all rows give a size; the values are once, few, many and, for expanded clones, a class.

CDR3nt	CDR3aa	len	d_gene	abundance	v_gene	j_gene
TGTGCCAGCAGCTGGAGGGACAGTGGAAACACCATATATTTT	CASSWRDSGNTIYF	14	TRBD1	-	TRBV5-6	TRBJ1-3
TGCAGTGCTAGAGATCTTCGAGGGGCAGGTCAGCCCCAGCATTTT	CSARDLRGAGQPQHF	15	-	few	TRBV20-1	TRBJ1-5
TGTGCCAGCAGCTTCGGACAGTTGCAGTTCTTC	CASSFGQLQFF	11	-	medium-sized	TRBV5-6	TRBJ2-1
TGTGCCAGCAGCTTATTCCGGACAGGGGAGGCCATTCAGTACTTC	CASSLFRTGEAIQYF	15	TRBD1	-	TRBV7-2	TRBJ2-4
TGCAGTGCTTACACAGGGGACATGAACACCGGGGAGCTGTTTTTT	CSAYTGDMNTGELFF	15	TRBD1	few	TRBV20-1	TRBJ2-2
TGTGCCAGCAGCCCAAACGCCAGGGCTTCAGATACGCAGTATTTT	CASSPNARASDTQYF	15	-	once	TRBV7-3	TRBJ2-3
TGTGCCAGCAGCTTTGTTGGTGTCAGAGCCTACGAGCAGTACTTC	CASSFVGVRAYEQYF	15	-	-	TRBV7-9	TRBJ2-7
TGTGCCAGCTCGGGGGGCCCTCTCTACAATGAGCAGTTCTTC	CASSGGPLYNEQFF	14	-	-	TRBV7-9	TRBJ2-1
TGTGCCAGCAGGGGACAGGGAGACGGCAATCAGCCCCAGCATTTT	CASRGQGDGNQPQHF	15	TRBD1	-	TRBV28	TRBJ1-5
TGTGCCAGCAGCCGACAGGGGGCGAGCAATCAGCCCCAGCATTTT	CASSRQGASNQPQHF	15	TRBD1	-	TRBV27	TRBJ1-5
TGTGCCAGCAGCTTAGGTGGGAGAAGGTCCTACAATGAGCAGTTCTTC	CASSLGGRRSYNEQFF	16	-	many	TRBV11-2	TRBJ2-1
TGTGCCAGCAGCTTAGGATCGAGCTCCTACAATGAGCAGTTCTTC	CASSLGSSSYNEQFF	15	-	-	TRBV7-9	TRBJ2-1
TGCGCCAGCAGGCCACAGACAGGGTCGGTCGAAGCTTTCTTT	CASRPQTGSVEAFF	14	TRBD1	-	TRBV5-1	TRBJ1-1
TGTGCCAGCAGCTTCCTTCGGACTAGCGGGAGTTATGGGGCCTACGAGCAGTACTTC	CASSFLRTSGSYGAYEQYF	19	TRBD2	few	TRBV7-9	TRBJ2-7
TGTGCCAGCAGCCCCCAAGAGGCAGGGGGAAATTCACCCCTCCACTTT	CASSPQEAGGNSPLHF	16	TRBD1	-	TRBV7-6	TRBJ1-6
TGCAGTGAAACAGGGACCACTGAAGCTTTCTTT	CSETGTTEAFF	11	-	-	TRBV20-1	TRBJ1-1